This TCR beta chain emerged from a study of blood T cell repertoires in COVID-19 (dated by TCRdb to the early 2020s). As for the study more broadly: Samples covering the acute and convalescent phases of COVID-19 were provided by collaborators in the United States, Italy and Spain. Sample metadata almost always included a de-identified subject ID, COVID-19 status, age in years and sex. Subjects who had been exposed to COVID-19, were actively infected with it, or had recovered from it provided the deeply sampled blood TCRbeta repertoires that made up the dataset. The repertoires were released in a freely available public database meant as a resource for research on the immune response to SARS-CoV-2. The samples were drawn from two sources: the first 160 participants of the ongoing ImmuneRACE study, and 1,254 subjects contributed by 6 global collaborators. The prospective study material was composed of cDNA or gDNA derived from T cells, B-cell-depleted T cells, or PBMCs. HLA class I and class II types, where available, came from metadata supplied by the sample provider rather than from assay-based typing. Broad study findings and their caveats: The amount of clinical and demographic metadata varied by source and participant and was provided uncurated.

The immunoSEQ Assay, a bias-controlled multiplex PCR, was used to amplify TCRbeta CDR3 regions from genomic DNA. The study's own analysis went as follows. The number of nucleated cells in each sample was estimated from the amplification of reference gene primers within the assay. To quantify the absolute abundance of each unique TCRbeta CDR3 rearrangement, sequence reads were collapsed and filtered. For each sample, productive Simpson clonality was calculated as the square root of Simpson's diversity index across productive rearrangements. TCRdb took over this immuneACCESS table, retaining in-frame rearrangements with V and J assigned. Such tables are incomplete; in checked studies, under half of the missing clones stem from an unresolved V gene, and the remainder is unexplained. That table supplies the V and J calls and clone size; D and trimming were determined from the DNA. Present in this sample are more than 300,000 clones, nearly 90% of which were seen just once. The ten most abundant clones make up 0.95% to 1.3% of the sample.

One collaborating source in Seattle enrolled patients while the patients were actively infected and followed the patients over time throughout the course of disease. Collaborating institutions collected whole blood in K2EDTA tubes following their own protocols. Collaborator samples were shipped for TCRbeta analysis as frozen whole blood, isolated PBMCs, or DNA extracted from either sample type. Inclusive of the bounding cysteine and phenylalanine, the CDR3 is 15 residues long. Of all the DNA, just the CDR3 is kept, 45 bases in frame from base 1. For this chain, trimming is 5 bases at the V end and 10 bases at the J end, and the number of junction bases without a gene match is 13. The germline V gene (reference sequence) yields SGHAT for CDR1 and FQDESV for CDR2. A note on this clone: The clone's antigen remains unknown. The record has no base qualities; no much larger clone is one base away.

Sequencing used peripheral blood. The source of this sequence is a middle-aged woman with COVID-19, enrolled during active disease. The rearranged chain carries TRBV11-1 and TRBJ2-1, with 8 bases aligning to TRBD2. The DNA reads TGTGCCAGCAGCACCCGCGGCGGGTTAGCGGGAGAGCAGTTCTTC. Translated, it reads CASSTRGGLAGEQFF.